The clone carrying this TCR beta chain was seen ten or more times. Each CDR3 protein is one row after TCRdb ran MiXCR on the reads. The profile shows about 260,000 distinct CDR3 sequences, around 8.7% of them singletons. This sample stems from a study of T cell repertoires in cytomegalovirus infection. V lost 8 bases and J 5 bases, leaving 21 bases between the germline ends. Germline V gives CDR1 SGHTA, CDR2 FQGNSA. CDR3 length: 15 residues. This TCR derives from a human donor in good health (CMV status not recorded). Some clones in this sample may be carry-over from other donors' samples. The specimen sequenced was PBMCs. The rearrangement joins TRBV7-2 to TRBJ2-5; D is perhaps TRBD2 (7 bases). The CDR3 nucleotides are TGTGCCAGCTTAAAGGGAGGGGGGCGATTGGAGACCCAGTACTTC. Translating gives CASLKGGGRLETQYF.